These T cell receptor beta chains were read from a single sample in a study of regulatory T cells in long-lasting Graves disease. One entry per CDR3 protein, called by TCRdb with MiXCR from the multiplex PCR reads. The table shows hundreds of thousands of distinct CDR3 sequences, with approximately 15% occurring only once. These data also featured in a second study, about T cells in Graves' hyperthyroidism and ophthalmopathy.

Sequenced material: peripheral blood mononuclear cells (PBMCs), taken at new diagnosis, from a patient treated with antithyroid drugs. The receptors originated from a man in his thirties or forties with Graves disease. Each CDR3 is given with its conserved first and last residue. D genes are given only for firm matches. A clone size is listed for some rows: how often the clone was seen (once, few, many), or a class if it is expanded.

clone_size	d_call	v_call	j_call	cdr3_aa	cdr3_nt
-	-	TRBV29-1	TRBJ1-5	CSIGGGGWNQPQHF	TGCAGCATTGGGGGGGGGGGGTGGAATCAGCCCCAGCATTTT
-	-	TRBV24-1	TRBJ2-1	CATSDLSGVSPSEQFF	TGTGCCACCAGTGATTTATCGGGAGTGAGTCCAAGTGAGCAGTTCTTC
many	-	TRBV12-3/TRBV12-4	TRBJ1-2	CASSLLAVPNYGYTF	TGTGCCAGCAGTTTATTGGCAGTTCCGAACTATGGCTACACCTTC
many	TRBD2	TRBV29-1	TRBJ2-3	CSGEGLAESTDTQYF	TGCAGCGGGGAAGGACTAGCGGAAAGCACAGATACGCAGTATTTT
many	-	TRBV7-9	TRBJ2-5	CASSFGGAPIRETQYF	TGTGCCAGCAGCTTTGGCGGAGCCCCGATCCGAGAGACCCAGTACTTC
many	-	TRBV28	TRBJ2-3	CASSRDTQYF	TGTGCCAGCAGCCGAGATACGCAGTATTTT
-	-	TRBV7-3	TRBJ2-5	CASSASVRRETQYF	TGTGCCAGCAGCGCAAGCGTGAGACGAGAGACCCAGTACTTC
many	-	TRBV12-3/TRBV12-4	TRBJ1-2	CASSTRGPYGYTF	TGTGCCAGCAGCACCCGGGGGCCTTATGGCTACACCTTC
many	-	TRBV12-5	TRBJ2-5	CASGLSRETQYF	TGTGCTAGTGGTTTGTCTCGGGAGACCCAGTACTTC
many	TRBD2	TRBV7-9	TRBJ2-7	CASSPPRGIPYEQYF	TGTGCCAGCAGTCCTCCGCGGGGGATTCCCTACGAGCAGTACTTC
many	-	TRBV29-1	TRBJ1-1	CSVEEKEGTEAFF	TGCAGCGTTGAAGAAAAAGAGGGGACTGAAGCTTTCTTT
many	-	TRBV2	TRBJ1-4	CASIEDGSPEKLFF	TGTGCCAGCATAGAAGACGGTTCCCCCGAAAAACTGTTTTTT
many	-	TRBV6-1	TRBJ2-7	CASSSRGSYEQYF	TGTGCCAGCAGCTCCAGGGGCTCCTACGAGCAGTACTTC
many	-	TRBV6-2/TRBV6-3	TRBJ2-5	CASSAVRQGEETQYF	TGTGCCAGCAGTGCGGTTCGCCAGGGCGAAGAGACCCAGTACTTC
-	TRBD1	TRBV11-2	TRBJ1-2	CASSQGPQGQRQANYGYTF	TGCGCCAGCAGCCAAGGCCCGCAGGGACAGAGACAAGCTAACTATGGCTACACCTTC
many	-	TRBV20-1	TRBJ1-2	CSALHSRGYGYTF	TGCAGTGCCCTACACTCCCGGGGGTATGGCTACACCTTC
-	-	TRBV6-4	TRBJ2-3	CASSPGQNPTDTQYF	TGTGCCAGCAGTCCGGGACAAAACCCCACAGATACGCAGTATTTT
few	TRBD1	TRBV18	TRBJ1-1	CASSPLVQGALGTEAFF	TGTGCCAGCTCACCACTAGTCCAGGGGGCCCTGGGCACTGAAGCTTTCTTT
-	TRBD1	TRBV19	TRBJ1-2	CASTLDRGGGYTF	TGTGCCAGTACCCTCGACAGGGGGGGAGGCTACACCTTC
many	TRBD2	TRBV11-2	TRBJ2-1	CASSSLAGTGNEQFF	TGTGCCAGCAGCTCCTTAGCGGGAACGGGCAATGAGCAGTTCTTC
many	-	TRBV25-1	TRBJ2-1	CASSESLAGAFPLF	TGTGCCAGCAGTGAATCATTGGCAGGGGCCTTTCCGCTCTTC
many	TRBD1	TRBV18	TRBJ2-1	CASSRTDRGWNEQFF	TGTGCCAGCTCACGAACCGACAGGGGTTGGAATGAGCAGTTCTTC
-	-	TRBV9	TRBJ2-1	CASSVGEVEQFF	TGTGCCAGCAGCGTAGGTGAGGTTGAGCAGTTCTTC
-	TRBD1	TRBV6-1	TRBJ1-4	CASTASGTENEKLFF	TGTGCCAGCACCGCGTCGGGGACAGAGAATGAAAAACTGTTTTTT
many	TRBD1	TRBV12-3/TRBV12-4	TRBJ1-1	CASSLDRGNTEAFF	TGTGCCAGCAGCTTGGACAGGGGGAACACTGAAGCTTTCTTT
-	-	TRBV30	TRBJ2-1	CGWSGGNEQFF	TGTGGCTGGAGTGGGGGCAATGAGCAGTTCTTC
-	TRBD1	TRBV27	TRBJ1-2	CASSPPGTGPYGYTF	TGTGCCAGCAGTCCCCCCGGGACAGGGCCTTATGGCTACACCTTC
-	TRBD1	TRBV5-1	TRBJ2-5	CASTLGGTAYQETQYF	TGCGCCAGCACCCTTGGTGGGACAGCTTACCAAGAGACCCAGTACTTC
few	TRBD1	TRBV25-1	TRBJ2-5	CASSEFFSGQGRETQYF	TGTGCCAGCAGTGAATTCTTTAGCGGACAGGGTAGGGAGACCCAGTACTTC
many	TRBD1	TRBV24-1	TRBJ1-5	CATSTGLLNQPQHF	TGTGCCACCTCGACAGGGTTGCTCAATCAGCCCCAGCATTTT
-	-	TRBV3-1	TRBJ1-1	CASSHSRDPGFTEAFF	TGTGCCAGCAGCCATTCCCGGGACCCGGGGTTCACTGAAGCTTTCTTT
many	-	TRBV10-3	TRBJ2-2	CAISRGPRRGTGELFF	TGTGCCATCAGCCGGGGCCCACGGAGGGGCACCGGGGAGCTGTTTTTT
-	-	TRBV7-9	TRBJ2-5	CASSLVVGGETQYF	TGTGCCAGCAGCTTAGTAGTCGGGGGAGAGACCCAGTACTTC
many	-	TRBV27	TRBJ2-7	CASRGYDRTSYEQYF	TGTGCCAGCCGAGGGTATGACAGGACGTCCTACGAGCAGTACTTC
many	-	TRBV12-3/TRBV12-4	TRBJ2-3	CASTLGQVPTDTQYF	TGTGCCAGCACCCTGGGCCAGGTACCCACAGATACGCAGTATTTT
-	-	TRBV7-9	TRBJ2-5	CASSFSGQETQHF	TGTGCCAGCAGCTTTTCGGGACAAGAGACCCAGCACTTC